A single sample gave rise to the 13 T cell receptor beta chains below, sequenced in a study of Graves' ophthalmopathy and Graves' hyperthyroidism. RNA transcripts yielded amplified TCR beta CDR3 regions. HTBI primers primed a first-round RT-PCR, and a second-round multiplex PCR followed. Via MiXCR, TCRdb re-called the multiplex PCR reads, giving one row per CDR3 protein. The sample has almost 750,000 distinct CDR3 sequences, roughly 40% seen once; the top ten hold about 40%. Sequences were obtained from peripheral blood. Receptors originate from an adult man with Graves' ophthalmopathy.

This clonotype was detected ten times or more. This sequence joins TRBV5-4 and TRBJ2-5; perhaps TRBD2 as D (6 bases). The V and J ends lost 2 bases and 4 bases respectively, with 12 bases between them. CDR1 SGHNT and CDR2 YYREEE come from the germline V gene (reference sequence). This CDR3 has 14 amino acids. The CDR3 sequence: CASSFGGVGETQYF. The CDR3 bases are TGTGCCAGCAGCTTCGGCGGGGTGGGAGAGACCCAGTACTTC.

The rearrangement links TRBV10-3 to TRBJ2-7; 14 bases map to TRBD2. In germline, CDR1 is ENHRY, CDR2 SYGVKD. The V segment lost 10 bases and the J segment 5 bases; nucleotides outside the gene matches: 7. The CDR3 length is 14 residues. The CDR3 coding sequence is TGTGCCAGCAGACTAGCGGGAGGGATCCACGAGCAGTACTTC. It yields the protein CASRLAGGIHEQYF.

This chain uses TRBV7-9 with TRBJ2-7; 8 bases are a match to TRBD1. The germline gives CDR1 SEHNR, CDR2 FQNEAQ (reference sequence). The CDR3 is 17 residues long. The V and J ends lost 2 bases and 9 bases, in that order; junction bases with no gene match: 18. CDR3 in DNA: TGTGCCAGCAGCTTACCTCGGACAGGGAAGAGTTTGGGTGTGCAGTACTTC. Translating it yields CASSLPRTGKSLGVQYF.

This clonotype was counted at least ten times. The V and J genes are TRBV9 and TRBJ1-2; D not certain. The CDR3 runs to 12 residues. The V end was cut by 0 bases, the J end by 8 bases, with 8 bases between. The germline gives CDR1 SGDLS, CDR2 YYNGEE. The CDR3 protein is CASSVGGLGYTF. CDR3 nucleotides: TGTGCCAGCAGCGTAGGAGGGCTGGGCTACACCTTC.

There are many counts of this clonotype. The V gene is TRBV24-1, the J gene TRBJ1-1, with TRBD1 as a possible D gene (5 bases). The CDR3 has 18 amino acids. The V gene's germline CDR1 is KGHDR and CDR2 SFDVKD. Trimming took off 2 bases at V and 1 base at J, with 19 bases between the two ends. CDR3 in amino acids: CATSDSRTSLYPNTEAFF. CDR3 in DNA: TGTGCCACCAGTGATTCTAGGACAAGTCTTTATCCGAACACTGAAGCTTTCTTT.

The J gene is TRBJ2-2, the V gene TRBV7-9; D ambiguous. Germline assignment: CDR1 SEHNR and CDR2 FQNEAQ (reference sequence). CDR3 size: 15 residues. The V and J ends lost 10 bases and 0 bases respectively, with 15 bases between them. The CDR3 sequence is CATSDWSTNTGELFF. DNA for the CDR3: TGTGCCACCAGTGATTGGAGTACGAACACCGGGGAGCTGTTTTTT.

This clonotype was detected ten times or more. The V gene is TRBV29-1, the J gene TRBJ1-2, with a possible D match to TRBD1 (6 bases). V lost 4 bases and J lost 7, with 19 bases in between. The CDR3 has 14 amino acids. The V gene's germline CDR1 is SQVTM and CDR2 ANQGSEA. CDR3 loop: CSVVSRGASGGYTF. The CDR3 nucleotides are TGCAGCGTTGTCAGTAGGGGGGCATCGGGTGGCTACACCTTC.

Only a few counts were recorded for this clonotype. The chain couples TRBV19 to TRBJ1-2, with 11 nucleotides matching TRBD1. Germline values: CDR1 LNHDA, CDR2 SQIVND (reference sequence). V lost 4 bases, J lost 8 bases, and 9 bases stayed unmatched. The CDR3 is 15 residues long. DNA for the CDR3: TGTGCCAGTAGTACCCGGACAGGGGGCGCCCAGGGCTACACCTTC. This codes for CASSTRTGGAQGYTF.

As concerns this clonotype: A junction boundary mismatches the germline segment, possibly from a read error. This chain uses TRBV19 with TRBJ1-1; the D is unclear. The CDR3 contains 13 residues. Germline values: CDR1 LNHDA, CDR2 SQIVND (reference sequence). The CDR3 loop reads CAGSISLNTEAFF. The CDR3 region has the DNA TGTGCCGGTAGTATATCGTTGAACACTGAAGCTTTCTTT.

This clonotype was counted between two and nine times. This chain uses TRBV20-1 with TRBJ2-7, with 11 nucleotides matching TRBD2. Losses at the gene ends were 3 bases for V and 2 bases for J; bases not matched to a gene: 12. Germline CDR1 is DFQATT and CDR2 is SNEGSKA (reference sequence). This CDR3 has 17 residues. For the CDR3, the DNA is TGCAGTGCTAGTCCGCGACTAGCGGGAACCACCCCCTACGAGCAGTACTTC. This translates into CSASPRLAGTTPYEQYF.

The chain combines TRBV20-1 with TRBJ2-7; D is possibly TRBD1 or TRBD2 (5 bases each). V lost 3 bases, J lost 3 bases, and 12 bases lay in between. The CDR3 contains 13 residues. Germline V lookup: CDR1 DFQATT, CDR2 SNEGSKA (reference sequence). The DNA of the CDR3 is TGCAGTGCTAGCGTTATGGGGGACTACGAGCAGTACTTC. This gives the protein CSASVMGDYEQYF.

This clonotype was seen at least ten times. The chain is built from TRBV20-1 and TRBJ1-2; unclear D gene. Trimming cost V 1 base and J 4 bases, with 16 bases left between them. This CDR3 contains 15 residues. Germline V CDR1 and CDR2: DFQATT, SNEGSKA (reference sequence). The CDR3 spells CSARVASGHFYGYTF. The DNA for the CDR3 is TGCAGTGCTAGAGTAGCGTCAGGTCATTTCTATGGCTACACCTTC.

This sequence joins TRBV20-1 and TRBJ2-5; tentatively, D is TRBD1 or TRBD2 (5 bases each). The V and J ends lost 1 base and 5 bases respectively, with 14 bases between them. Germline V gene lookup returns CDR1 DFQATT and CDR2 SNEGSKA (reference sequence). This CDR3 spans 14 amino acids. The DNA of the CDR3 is TGCAGTGCTAGAGGAGGGACCCGGCCGGAGACCCAGTACTTC. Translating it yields CSARGGTRPETQYF.